These 9 T cell receptor beta chains originate from one sample sequenced in a study of blood T cell repertoires in COVID-19. Sequenced by immunoSEQ multiplex PCR; TCRdb stores in-frame clones only, minus some. The sample yields about 270,000 clones, 83% seen once. The sample comprised peripheral blood. The receptors stem from a woman between 45 and 60 years old who had recovered from COVID-19.

The J gene is TRBJ1-5, the V gene TRBV2; 9 bases align to TRBD1. From germline, CDR1 is SNHLY and CDR2 FYNNEI. CDR3 length: 15 amino acids. V was clipped by 6 bases and J by 6 bases; unmatched bases: 9. The CDR3 DNA sequence: TGTGCCAGCAGACAGGGGGCAACGTTTGTTCAGCCCCAGCATTTT. Encoded protein: CASRQGATFVQPQHF. Full variable domain (missing parts from reference TRBV2 and TRBJ1-5): EPEVTQTPSHQVTQMGQEVILRCVPISNHLYFYWYRQILGQKVEFLVSFYNNEISEKSEIFDDQFSVERPDGSNFTLKIRSTKLEDSAMYFCASRQGATFVQPQHFGDGTRLSIL.

The V call is TRBV24-1, the J call TRBJ2-1; a weak D match, TRBD2 (5 bases). The CDR3 spans 17 residues. Per germline, CDR1 KGHDR and CDR2 SFDVKD. With 1 base removed from V and 0 bases from J, the gap between germline ends came to 12 bases. As DNA, the CDR3 is TGTGCCACCAGTGATTTACGGCTAGCCGGCTCCTACAATGAGCAGTTCTTC. Translated, it gives CATSDLRLAGSYNEQFF.

In the case of this clone: Germline is not matched at one junction end, which may reflect a read error. This sequence joins TRBV7-2 and TRBJ2-2; TRBD2 agrees at 7 bases. Germline CDR1 SGHTA, CDR2 FQGNSA. CDR3 length equals 12 residues. The DNA of the CDR3 is TGTGCCAGCAGCTTAGTATGGGGGGGGCTGTTTTTT. It yields the protein CASSLVWGGLFF.

The CDR3 sequence: CASSLGTSRDSPLHF. CDR3 nucleotide sequence: TGCGCCAGCAGCTTGGGGACATCCCGGGATTCACCCCTCCACTTT. The V and J genes are TRBV5-1 and TRBJ1-6; D may be TRBD1 (5 bases). Germline CDR1 SGHRS, CDR2 YFSETQ. This CDR3 comprises 15 residues. V lost 0 bases and J 8 bases, leaving 12 bases between the germline ends.

This chain connects TRBV4-3 to TRBJ2-1; TRBD2 aligns across 11 bases. After removal of 0 bases from V and 3 bases from J, the junction contained 19 bases not matched to a gene. Germline CDR1 LGHNA, CDR2 YSLEER. CDR3 size: 22 residues. CDR3 sequence: CASSQDYTGTSGPRGVYNEQFF. Here the CDR3 DNA reads TGCGCCAGCAGCCAAGATTACACCGGGACTAGCGGCCCCCGAGGGGTCTACAATGAGCAGTTCTTC.

The gene calls are TRBV9 and TRBJ2-7, with 13 bases fitting TRBD2. The CDR3 spans 16 residues. Per germline, CDR1 SGDLS and CDR2 YYNGEE. The V and J ends lost 3 bases and 3 bases, in that order; junction bases with no gene match: 6. The CDR3 nucleotides are TGTGCCAGCAGCGCAGGACTAGCGGGGGACCTCTACGAGCAGTACTTC. Amino acids: CASSAGLAGDLYEQYF.

The chain has TRBV2 and TRBJ2-7; 15 bases fit TRBD2. With 5 bases clipped from V and 2 bases from J, the junction kept 4 bases outside the gene matches. This CDR3 contains 16 residues. Germline loops: CDR1 SNHLY, CDR2 FYNNEI. The CDR3 here is CASSPGTSGGPYEQYF. The CDR3, as DNA: TGTGCCAGCAGTCCTGGGACTAGCGGGGGGCCCTACGAGCAGTACTTC.

This chain joins TRBV24-1 and TRBJ2-2; 9 bases line up with TRBD2. The V and J ends lost 6 bases and 7 bases, in that order; junction bases with no gene match: 8. CDR1 KGHDR and CDR2 SFDVKD come from the germline V gene. The CDR3 sequence is 15 residues long. CDR3 coding DNA: TGTGCCACCAGTTTTGCGGGGGGGCCAGACGGGGAGCTGTTTTTT. Amino acid sequence: CATSFAGGPDGELFF.

This sequence joins TRBV4-3 and TRBJ2-7; 9 nucleotides line up with TRBD2. V was pared by 6 bases and J by 6 bases, with 12 bases of the junction left unmatched. The germline CDR1 and CDR2 sequences are LGHNA and YSLEER. The CDR3 consists of 15 residues. The CDR3 spells CASSPAGTSFFEQYF. The CDR3 DNA follows: TGCGCCAGCAGTCCAGCCGGGACTAGCTTCTTCGAGCAGTACTTC.